A single sample is the source of the 7 T cell receptor beta chains below, sequenced in a study of technical replicates of blood from four donors. Profiled with immunoSEQ multiplex PCR; TCRdb holds only in-frame clones, not every one. The data hold roughly 72,000 clones, with approximately 93% observed a single time. Sequencing input: T cells isolated from PBMCs. Receptors were obtained from a human donor in good health.

The CDR3 region is CASSHPGTYTGELFF. The CDR3 DNA sequence: TGTGCCAGCAGCCACCCCGGGACTTACACCGGGGAGCTGTTTTTT. V and J are TRBV2 and TRBJ2-2, with D possibly matching TRBD2 (6 bases). The germline V gene has CDR1 SNHLY and CDR2 FYNNEI. The CDR3 sequence is 15 residues long. Trimming took 6 bases from V and 3 from J, leaving 14 bases between them.

The chain has TRBV28 and TRBJ1-2; unclear D gene. The V end lost 3 bases, the J end lost 1 base, and 9 bases lay between the germline ends. Germline lookup yields CDR1 MDHEN and CDR2 SYDVKM. The CDR3 spans 14 residues. In DNA form, the CDR3 reads TGTGCCAGCAGTTTTGAACTTGTTAACTATGGCTACACCTTC. This codes for CASSFELVNYGYTF.

The chain has TRBV5-1 and TRBJ1-1; a weak D match, TRBD1 (5 bases). V was shortened by 4 bases and J by 5 bases, with 15 bases between the two germline ends. In germline, CDR1 is SGHRS, CDR2 YFSETQ. The CDR3 length is 14 residues. The CDR3 DNA follows: TGCGCCAGCAGCGAGGCGGGGGTTTGGACTGAAGCTTTCTTT. Its protein is CASSEAGVWTEAFF.

The CDR3 here is CASSVEGRSTGELFF. Here the CDR3 DNA reads TGTGCCAGCAGCGTAGAGGGGCGGAGCACCGGGGAGCTGTTTTTT. This chain uses TRBV9 with TRBJ2-2, with D perhaps matching TRBD1 (5 bases). Between the trimmed V and J ends, which lost 0 bases and 4 bases, there was a span of 10 bases. The CDR3 length is 15 residues. Germline CDR1 reads SGDLS; CDR2 reads YYNGEE.

In its sample, this clone was seen once. This sequence joins TRBV4-1 and TRBJ2-7, with 8 nucleotides matching TRBD2. V trimming: 1 base; J trimming: 2 bases; junction bases outside the gene matches: 7. Germline assignment: CDR1 MGHRA and CDR2 YSYEKL. This CDR3 has 16 residues. The CDR3 coding sequence is TGCGCCAGCAGCCAAGTTAGCGGGGTGTATCCCTACGAGCAGTACTTC. This sequence encodes CASSQVSGVYPYEQYF.

The gene calls are TRBV5-6 and TRBJ1-1, with a weak D call TRBD1 (5 bases). V was pared by 0 bases and J by 8 bases, with 8 bases between. CDR3 length: 12 residues. Germline CDR1 and CDR2: SGHDT and YYEEEE. The CDR3 coding sequence is TGTGCCAGCAGCTTGGCGACAGTCGAAGCTTTCTTT. Translation gives CASSLATVEAFF.

This clone was observed once. The chain joins TRBV7-3 to TRBJ2-1, with a possible D match to TRBD2 (5 bases). CDR1 is SGHTA, CDR2 FQGTGA, per germline. Trimming stripped 2 bases from V and 7 bases from J, with 21 bases between. CDR3 size: 17 residues. This CDR3 reads CASSLGYRGSEENEQFF. The CDR3 DNA sequence: TGTGCCAGCAGCTTAGGGTATCGGGGTAGCGAAGAAAATGAGCAGTTCTTC.